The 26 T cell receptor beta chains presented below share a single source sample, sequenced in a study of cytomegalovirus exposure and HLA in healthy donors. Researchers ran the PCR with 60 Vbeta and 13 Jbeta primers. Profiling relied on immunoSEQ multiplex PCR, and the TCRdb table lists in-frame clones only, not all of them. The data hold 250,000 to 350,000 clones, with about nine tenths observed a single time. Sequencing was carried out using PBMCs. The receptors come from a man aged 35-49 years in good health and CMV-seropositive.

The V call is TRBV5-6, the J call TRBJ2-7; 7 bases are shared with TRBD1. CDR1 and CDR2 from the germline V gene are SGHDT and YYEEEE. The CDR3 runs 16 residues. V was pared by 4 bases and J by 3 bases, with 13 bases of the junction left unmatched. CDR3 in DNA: TGTGCCAGCAGCACGGAAGGGGGCCTAAGGGACTACGAGCAGTACTTC. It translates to CASSTEGGLRDYEQYF.

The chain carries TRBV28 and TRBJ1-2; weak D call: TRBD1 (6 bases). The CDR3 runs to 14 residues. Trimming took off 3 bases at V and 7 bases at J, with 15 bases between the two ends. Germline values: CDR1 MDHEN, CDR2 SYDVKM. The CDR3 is CASSLWAGAGGYTF. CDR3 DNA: TGTGCCAGCAGTTTGTGGGCAGGGGCTGGTGGCTACACCTTC.

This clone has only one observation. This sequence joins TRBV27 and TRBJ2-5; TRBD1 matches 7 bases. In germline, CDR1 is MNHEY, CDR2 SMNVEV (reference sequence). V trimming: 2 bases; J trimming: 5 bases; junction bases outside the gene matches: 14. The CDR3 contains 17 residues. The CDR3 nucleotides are TGTGCCAGCAGTTTACTCAGGGTAGGGGGCGCAGTGGAGACCCAGTACTTC. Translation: CASSLLRVGGAVETQYF.

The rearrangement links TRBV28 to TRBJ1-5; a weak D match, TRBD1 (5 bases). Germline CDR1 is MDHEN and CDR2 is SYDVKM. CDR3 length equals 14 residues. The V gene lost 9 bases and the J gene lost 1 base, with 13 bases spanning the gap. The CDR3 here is CASTQGGSNQPQHF. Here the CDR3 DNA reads TGTGCCAGTACCCAGGGAGGGAGCAATCAGCCCCAGCATTTT.

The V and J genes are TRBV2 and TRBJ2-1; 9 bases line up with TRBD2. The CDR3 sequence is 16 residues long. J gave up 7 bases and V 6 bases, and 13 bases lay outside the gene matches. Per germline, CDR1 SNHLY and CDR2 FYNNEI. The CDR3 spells CASRRMREGRLNEQFF. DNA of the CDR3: TGTGCCAGCAGACGGATGCGGGAGGGCCGTCTTAATGAGCAGTTCTTC.

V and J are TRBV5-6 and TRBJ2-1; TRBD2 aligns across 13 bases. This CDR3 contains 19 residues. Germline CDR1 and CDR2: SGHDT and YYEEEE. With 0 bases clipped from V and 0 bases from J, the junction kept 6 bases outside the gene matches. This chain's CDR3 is CASSLGTSGSLSSYNEQFF. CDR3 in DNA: TGTGCCAGCAGCTTGGGGACTAGCGGGAGCCTAAGCTCCTACAATGAGCAGTTCTTC.

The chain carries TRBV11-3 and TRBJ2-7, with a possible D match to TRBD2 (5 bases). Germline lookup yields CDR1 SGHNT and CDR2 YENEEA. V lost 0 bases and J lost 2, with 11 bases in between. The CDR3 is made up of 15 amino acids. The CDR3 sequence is CASSLEILVPYEQYF. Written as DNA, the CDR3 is TGTGCCAGCAGCTTAGAAATACTAGTCCCCTACGAGCAGTACTTC.

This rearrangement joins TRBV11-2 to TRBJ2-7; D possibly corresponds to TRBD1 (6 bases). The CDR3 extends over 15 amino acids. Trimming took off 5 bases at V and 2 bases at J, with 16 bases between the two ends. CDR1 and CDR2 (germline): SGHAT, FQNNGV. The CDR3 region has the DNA TGTGCCAGCAGCAACCTGACAGGTAACCCCTACGAGCAGTACTTC. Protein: CASSNLTGNPYEQYF.

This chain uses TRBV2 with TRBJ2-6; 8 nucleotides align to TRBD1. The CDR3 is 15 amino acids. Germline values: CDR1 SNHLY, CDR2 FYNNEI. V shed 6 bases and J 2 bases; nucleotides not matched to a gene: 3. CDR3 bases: TGTGCCAGCAGGGACAGGGTAACTGGGGCCAACGTCCTGACTTTC. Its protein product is CASRDRVTGANVLTF.

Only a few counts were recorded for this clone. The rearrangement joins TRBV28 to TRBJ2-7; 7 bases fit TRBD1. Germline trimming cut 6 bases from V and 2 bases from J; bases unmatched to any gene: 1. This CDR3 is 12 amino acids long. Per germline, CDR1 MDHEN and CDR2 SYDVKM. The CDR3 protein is CASRDRPYEQYF. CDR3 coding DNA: TGTGCCAGCAGGGACAGGCCCTACGAGCAGTACTTC.

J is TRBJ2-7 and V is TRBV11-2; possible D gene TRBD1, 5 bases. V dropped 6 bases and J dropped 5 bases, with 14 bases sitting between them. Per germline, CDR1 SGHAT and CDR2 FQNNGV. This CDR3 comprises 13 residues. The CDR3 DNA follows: TGTGCCAGCAGGAAAGTGAGCAGGGACGAGCAGTACTTC. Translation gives CASRKVSRDEQYF. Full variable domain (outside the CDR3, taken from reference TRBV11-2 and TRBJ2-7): EAGVAQSPRYKIIEKRQSVAFWCNPISGHATLYWYQQILGQGPKLLIQFQNNGVVDDSQLPKDRFSAERLKGVDSTLKIQPAKLEDSAVYLCASRKVSRDEQYFGPGTRLTVT.

Written as DNA, the CDR3 is TGTGCCAGCAGCTTGACAGCCGAGCAGTACTTC. This encodes CASSLTAEQYF. This rearrangement joins TRBV5-5 to TRBJ2-7; D ambiguous. The CDR3 sequence is 11 residues long. Between the trimmed V and J ends, which lost 1 base and 6 bases, there was a span of 5 bases. The V gene's germline CDR1 is SGHKS and CDR2 YYEKEE (reference sequence).

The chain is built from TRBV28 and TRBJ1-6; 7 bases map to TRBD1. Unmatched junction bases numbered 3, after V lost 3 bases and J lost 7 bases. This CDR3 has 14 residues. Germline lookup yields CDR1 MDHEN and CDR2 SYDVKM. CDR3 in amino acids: CASSFDRANSPLHF. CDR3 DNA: TGTGCCAGCAGTTTTGACAGGGCAAATTCACCCCTCCACTTT.

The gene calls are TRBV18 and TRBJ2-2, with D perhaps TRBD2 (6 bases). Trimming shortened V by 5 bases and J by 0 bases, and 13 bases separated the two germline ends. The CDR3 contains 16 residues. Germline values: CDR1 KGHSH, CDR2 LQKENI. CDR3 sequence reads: CASSWGGGTNTGELFF. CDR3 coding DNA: TGTGCCAGCTCATGGGGCGGCGGGACGAACACCGGGGAGCTGTTTTTT. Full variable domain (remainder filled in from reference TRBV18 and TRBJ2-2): NAGVMQNPRHLVRRRGQEARLRCSPMKGHSHVYWYRQLPEEGLKFMVYLQKENIIDESGMPKERFSAEFPKEGPSILRIQQVVRGDSAAYFCASSWGGGTNTGELFFGEGSRLTVL.

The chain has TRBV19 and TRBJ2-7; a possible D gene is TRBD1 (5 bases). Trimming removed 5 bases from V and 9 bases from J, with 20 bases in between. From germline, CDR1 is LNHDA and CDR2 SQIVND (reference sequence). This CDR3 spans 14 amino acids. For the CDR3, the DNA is TGTGCCAGTAGTTCCGGGCCAGGGCTTCCGGGGCAGTACTTC. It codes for CASSSGPGLPGQYF.

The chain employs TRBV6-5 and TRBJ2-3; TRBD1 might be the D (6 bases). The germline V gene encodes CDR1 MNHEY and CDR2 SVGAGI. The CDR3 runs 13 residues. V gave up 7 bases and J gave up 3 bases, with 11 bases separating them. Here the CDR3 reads CASTPRGTDTQYF. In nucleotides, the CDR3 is TGTGCCAGCACGCCGAGGGGGACAGATACGCAGTATTTT.

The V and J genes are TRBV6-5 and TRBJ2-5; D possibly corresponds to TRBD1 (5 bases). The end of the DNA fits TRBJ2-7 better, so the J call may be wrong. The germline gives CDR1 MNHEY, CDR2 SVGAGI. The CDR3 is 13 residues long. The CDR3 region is CASSTGRRAEQYF. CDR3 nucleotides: TGTGCCAGCAGTACCGGGCGCAGGGCCGAGCAGTACTTC.

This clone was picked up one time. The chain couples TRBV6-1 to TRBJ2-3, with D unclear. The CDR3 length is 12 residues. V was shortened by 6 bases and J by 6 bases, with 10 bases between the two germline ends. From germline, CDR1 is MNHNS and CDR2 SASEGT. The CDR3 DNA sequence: TGTGCCAGCAGACTCGTACTCGATACGCAGTATTTT. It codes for CASRLVLDTQYF.

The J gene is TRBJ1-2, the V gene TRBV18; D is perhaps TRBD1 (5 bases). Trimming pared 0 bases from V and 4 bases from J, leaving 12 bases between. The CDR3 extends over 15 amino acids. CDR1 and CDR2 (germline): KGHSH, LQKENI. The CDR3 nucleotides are TGTGCCAGCTCACCACCGAGTCAGGGCTCCTATGGCTACACCTTC. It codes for CASSPPSQGSYGYTF.

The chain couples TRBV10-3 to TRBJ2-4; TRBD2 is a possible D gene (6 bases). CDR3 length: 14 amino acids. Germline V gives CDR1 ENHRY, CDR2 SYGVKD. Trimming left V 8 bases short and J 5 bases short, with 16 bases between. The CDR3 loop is CAIGGGPGENIQYF. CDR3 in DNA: TGTGCCATCGGCGGAGGGCCTGGCGAAAACATTCAGTACTTC.

The CDR3 sequence: CASSQGATGGEEKLFF. DNA of the CDR3: TGCGCCAGCAGCCAAGGGGCGACAGGGGGCGAAGAAAAACTGTTTTTT. The chain links TRBV4-3 to TRBJ1-4, with 10 bases fitting TRBD1. Germline values: CDR1 LGHNA, CDR2 YSLEER. The CDR3 runs 16 residues. After removal of 1 base from V and 8 bases from J, the junction contained 7 bases not matched to a gene.

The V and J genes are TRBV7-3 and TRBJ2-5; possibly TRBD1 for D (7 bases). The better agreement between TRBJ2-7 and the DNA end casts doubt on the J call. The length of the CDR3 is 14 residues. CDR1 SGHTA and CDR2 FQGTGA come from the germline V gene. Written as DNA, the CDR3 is TGTGCCAGCAGCTTAGGAGGGGGCACCTACGAGCAGTACTTC. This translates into CASSLGGGTYEQYF.

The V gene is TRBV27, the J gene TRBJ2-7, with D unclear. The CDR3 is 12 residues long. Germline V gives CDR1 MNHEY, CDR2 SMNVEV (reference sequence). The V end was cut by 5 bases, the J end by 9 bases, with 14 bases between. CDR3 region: CASSPPQGVQYF. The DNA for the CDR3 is TGTGCCAGCAGTCCCCCCCAAGGAGTGCAGTACTTC.

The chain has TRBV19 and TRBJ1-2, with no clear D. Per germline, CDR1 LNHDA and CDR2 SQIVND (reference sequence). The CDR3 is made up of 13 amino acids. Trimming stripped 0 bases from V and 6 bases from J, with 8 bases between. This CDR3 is CASSIEGVHGYTF. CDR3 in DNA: TGTGCCAGTAGTATAGAGGGAGTCCATGGCTACACCTTC.

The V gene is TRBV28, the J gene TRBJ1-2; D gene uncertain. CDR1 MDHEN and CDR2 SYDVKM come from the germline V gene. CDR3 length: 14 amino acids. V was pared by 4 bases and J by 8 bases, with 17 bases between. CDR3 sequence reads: CASSWEDKSGGYTF. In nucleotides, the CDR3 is TGTGCCAGCAGTTGGGAAGATAAGAGCGGCGGCTACACCTTC.

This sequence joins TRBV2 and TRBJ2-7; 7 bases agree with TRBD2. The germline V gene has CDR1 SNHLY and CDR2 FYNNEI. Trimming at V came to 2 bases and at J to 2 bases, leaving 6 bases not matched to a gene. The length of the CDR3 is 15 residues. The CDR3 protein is CASSETAGVPYEQYF. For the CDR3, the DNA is TGTGCCAGCAGTGAAACGGCGGGAGTACCCTACGAGCAGTACTTC.